This T cell receptor (beta chain) was recorded in a study of CD8+ T cells in alopecia areata. Reverse transcribed after extraction, RNA yielded cDNA as the sequencing template. Assay: immunoSEQ multiplex PCR; the TCRdb copy retains only in-frame clones and omits some. The data contain 200,000 to 250,000 clones, about 64% of them singletons. Regarding this clone: Its antigen is currently unknown. Other DNA sequences from this sample encode an identical CDR3 as well.

The CDR3 has 13 residues. V shed 0 bases and J shed 0 bases, with 3 bases lying between them. Germline V gene sequence: CDR1 GTSNPN, CDR2 SVGIG (reference sequence). General study findings and limits: An increase in clonality over normal scalp was evident in lesional scalp, especially alopecia totalis/universalis. Since there was just one nonresponder, nobody can yet say how baseline CD8+ expansion ties to response.

This sample's treatment: oral pan-JAK inhibitor, 5-10 mg twice daily. The sequencing here drew on CD4+ T cells sorted from blood, taken at week 4, from a patient treated with tofacitinib. The genes are TRBV30 and TRBJ1-3; D ambiguous. The sequence was obtained from a human donor with alopecia areata. The DNA of the CDR3 is TGTGCCTGGAGTGTGAGCTCTGGAAACACCATATATTTT. It encodes CAWSVSSGNTIYF.